This T cell receptor (beta chain) came from a study of blood T cell repertoires in COVID-19. Study-wide background: Researchers got acute and convalescent COVID-19 samples from the United States, Italy and Spain.

Trimming removed 3 bases at V and 2 bases at J, with 22 bases between. There are 17 residues in the CDR3. Germline CDR1 reads SQVTM; CDR2 reads ANQGSEA. Source study methods: Nucleated cell counts were estimated from reference gene primer amplification. Here immunoSEQ multiplex PCR was the method, and the copy in TCRdb shows in-frame clones only, minus some. Clonal size and the V and J genes are those of that table, whereas D and trimming came from the DNA. Among 80,000 or so clones listed, approximately 82% were seen once. Sequencing input: peripheral blood. V gene TRBV29-1 combines with J gene TRBJ1-1; the D is unclear. This TCR was sampled from a human donor in a cohort sampled during active COVID-19. The CDR3 sequence is CSVDPRVGRTTNTEAFF. The DNA of the CDR3 is TGCAGCGTTGACCCCCGAGTCGGGAGAACTACAAACACTGAAGCTTTCTTT.